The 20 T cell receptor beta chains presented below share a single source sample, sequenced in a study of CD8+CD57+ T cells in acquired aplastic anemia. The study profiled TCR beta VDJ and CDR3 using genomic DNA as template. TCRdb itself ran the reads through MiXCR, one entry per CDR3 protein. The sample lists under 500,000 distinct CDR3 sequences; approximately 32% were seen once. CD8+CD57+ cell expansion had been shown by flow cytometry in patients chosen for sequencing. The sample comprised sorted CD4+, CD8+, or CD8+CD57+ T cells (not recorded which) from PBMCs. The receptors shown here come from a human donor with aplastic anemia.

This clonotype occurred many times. CDR3 bases: TGTGCCAGTAGTAGCCCGCAGGGGGTGGCGTCTGGGGCCAACGTCCTGACTTTC. Translation gives CASSSPQGVASGANVLTF. The genes are TRBV19 and TRBJ2-6, with 7 bases lining up with TRBD1. The V gene's germline CDR1 is LNHDA and CDR2 SQIVND (reference sequence). This CDR3 region has 18 residues. With 4 bases clipped from V and 1 base from J, the junction kept 10 bases outside the gene matches.

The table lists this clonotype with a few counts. The CDR3 nucleotides read TGTGCCAGCAGCTCGGCGGGCCCTCGGTATGGCTACACCTTC. It codes for CASSSAGPRYGYTF. The chain is built from TRBV12-3 or TRBV12-4 and TRBJ1-2; D is undetermined. V lost 6 bases and J lost 5, with 16 bases in between. The CDR3 loop spans 14 amino acids.

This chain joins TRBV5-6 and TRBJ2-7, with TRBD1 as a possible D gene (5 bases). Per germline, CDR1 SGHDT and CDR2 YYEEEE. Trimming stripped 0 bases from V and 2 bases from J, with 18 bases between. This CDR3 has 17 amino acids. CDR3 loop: CASSLAGWSGLTYEQYF. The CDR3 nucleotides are TGTGCCAGCAGCTTGGCCGGTTGGTCAGGGCTAACCTACGAGCAGTACTTC.

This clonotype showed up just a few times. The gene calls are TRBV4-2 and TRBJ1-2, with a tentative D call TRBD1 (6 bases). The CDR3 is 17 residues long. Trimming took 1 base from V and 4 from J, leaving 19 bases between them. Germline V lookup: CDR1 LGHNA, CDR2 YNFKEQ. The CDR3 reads CASSQAGGQGRRYGYTF. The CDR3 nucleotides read TGTGCCAGCAGCCAAGCCGGAGGTCAGGGGCGCCGCTATGGCTACACCTTC.

CDR3 sequence (DNA): TGCAGTGCTAGTTCTAGCGGGAGAGTATATGGGCAGTTCTTC. This encodes CSASSSGRVYGQFF. This chain connects TRBV20-1 to TRBJ2-1, with 10 bases identical to TRBD2. Germline V gene lookup returns CDR1 DFQATT and CDR2 SNEGSKA (reference sequence). The junction had 11 bases not matched to a gene; V was cut back by 3 bases and J by 12 bases. This CDR3 comprises 14 residues.

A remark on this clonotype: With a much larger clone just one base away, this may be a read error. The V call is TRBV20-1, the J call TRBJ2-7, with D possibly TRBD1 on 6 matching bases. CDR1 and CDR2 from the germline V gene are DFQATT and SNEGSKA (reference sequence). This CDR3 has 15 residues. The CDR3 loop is CGAFPPQGTLYEQYF. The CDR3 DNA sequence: TGCGGTGCTTTCCCCCCACAGGGAACCCTCTACGAGCAGTACTTC.

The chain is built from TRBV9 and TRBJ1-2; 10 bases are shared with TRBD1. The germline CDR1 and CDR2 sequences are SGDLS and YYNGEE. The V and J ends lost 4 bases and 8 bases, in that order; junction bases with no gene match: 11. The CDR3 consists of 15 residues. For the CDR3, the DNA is TGTGCCAGCAGCCTTTCCGGGACAGGGGATATAGGCTACACCTTC. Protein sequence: CASSLSGTGDIGYTF. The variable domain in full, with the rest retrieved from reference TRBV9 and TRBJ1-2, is DSGVTQTPKHLITATGQRVTLRCSPRSGDLSVYWYQQSLDQGLQFLIQYYNGEERAKGNILERFSAQQFPDLHSELNLSSLELGDSALYFCASSLSGTGDIGYTFGSGTRLTVV.

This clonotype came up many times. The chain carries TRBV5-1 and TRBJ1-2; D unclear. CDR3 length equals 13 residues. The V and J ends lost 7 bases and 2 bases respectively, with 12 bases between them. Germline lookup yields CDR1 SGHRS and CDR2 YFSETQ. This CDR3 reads CASHAGKNYGYTF. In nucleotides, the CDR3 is TGCGCCAGCCACGCGGGGAAGAACTATGGCTACACCTTC.

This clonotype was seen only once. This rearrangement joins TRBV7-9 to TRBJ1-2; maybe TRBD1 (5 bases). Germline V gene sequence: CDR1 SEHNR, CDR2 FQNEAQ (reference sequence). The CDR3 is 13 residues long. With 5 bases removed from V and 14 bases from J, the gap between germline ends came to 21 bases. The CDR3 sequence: CASSVERGLAPTF. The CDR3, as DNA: TGTGCCAGCAGCGTTGAGAGGGGTCTGGCTCCTACCTTC.

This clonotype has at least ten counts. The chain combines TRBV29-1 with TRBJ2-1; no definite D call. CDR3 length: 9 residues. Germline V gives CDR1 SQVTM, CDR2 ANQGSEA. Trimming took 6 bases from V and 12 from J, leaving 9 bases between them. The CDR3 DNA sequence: TGCAGCGTCAGGCCGGGGCAGTTCTTC. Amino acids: CSVRPGQFF.

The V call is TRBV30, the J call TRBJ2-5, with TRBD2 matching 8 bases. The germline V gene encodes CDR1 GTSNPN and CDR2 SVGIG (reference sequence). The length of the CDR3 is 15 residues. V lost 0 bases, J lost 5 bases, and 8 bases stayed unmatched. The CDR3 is CAWSVGLGGAETQYF. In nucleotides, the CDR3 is TGTGCCTGGAGTGTAGGGCTCGGGGGGGCCGAGACCCAGTACTTC.

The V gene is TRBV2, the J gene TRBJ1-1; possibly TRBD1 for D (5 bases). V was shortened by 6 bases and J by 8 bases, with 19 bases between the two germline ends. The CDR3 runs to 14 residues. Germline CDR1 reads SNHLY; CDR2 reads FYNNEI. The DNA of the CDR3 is TGTGCCAGCAGCCAAACACTTGCGGGGGGGGAAGCTTTCTTT. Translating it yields CASSQTLAGGEAFF.

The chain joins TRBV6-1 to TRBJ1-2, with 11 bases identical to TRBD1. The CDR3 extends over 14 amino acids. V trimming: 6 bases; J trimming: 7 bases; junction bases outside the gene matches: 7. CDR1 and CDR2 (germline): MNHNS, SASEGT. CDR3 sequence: CASSRDRGAPGYTF. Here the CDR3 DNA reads TGTGCCAGCAGCAGGGACAGGGGGGCTCCTGGCTACACCTTC.

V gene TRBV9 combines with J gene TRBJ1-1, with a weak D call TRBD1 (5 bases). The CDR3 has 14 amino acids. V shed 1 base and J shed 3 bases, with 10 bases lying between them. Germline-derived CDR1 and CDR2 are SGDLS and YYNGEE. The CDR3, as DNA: TGTGCCAGCAGCGTAACCTCCAGGGACACTGAAGCTTTCTTT. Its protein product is CASSVTSRDTEAFF.

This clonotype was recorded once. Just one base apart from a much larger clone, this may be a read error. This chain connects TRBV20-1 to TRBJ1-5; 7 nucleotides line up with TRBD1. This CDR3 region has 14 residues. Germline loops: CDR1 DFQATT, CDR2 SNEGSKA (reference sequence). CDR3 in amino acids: CSASRPGGLQAQHF. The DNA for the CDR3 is TGCAGTGCTAGTCGGCCAGGGGGGCTTCAGGCCCAGCATTTT.

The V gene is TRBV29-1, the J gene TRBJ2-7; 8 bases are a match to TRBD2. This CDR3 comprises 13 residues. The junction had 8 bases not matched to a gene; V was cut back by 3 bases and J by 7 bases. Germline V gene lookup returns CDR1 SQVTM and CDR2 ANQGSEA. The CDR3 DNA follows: TGCAGCGTTGAGAGCGGGAGAACGGGTGAGCAGTACTTC. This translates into CSVESGRTGEQYF.

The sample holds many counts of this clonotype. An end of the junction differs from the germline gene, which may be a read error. In nucleotides, the CDR3 is TGTGCTAGCAGCTTCGTTGCCAGGGCATCTTCCAGCAGCGAGCAGTACTTC. Protein: CASSFVARASSSSEQYF. The V gene is TRBV7-8, the J gene TRBJ2-7; D may be TRBD1 (5 bases). The length of the CDR3 is 17 residues. Germline V gene lookup returns CDR1 SGHVS and CDR2 FQNEAQ.

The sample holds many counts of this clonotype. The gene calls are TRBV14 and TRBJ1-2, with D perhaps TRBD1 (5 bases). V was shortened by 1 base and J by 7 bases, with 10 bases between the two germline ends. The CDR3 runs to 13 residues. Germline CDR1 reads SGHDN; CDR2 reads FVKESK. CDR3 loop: CASSQVPGPGYTF. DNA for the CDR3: TGTGCCAGCAGCCAAGTTCCGGGGCCTGGCTACACCTTC.

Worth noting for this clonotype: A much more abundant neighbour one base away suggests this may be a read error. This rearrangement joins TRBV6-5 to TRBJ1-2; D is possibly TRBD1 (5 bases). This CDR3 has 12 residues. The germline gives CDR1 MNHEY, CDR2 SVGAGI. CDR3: CAISWGSYGYTF. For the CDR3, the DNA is TGTGCCATCAGTTGGGGCAGCTATGGCTACACCTTC.

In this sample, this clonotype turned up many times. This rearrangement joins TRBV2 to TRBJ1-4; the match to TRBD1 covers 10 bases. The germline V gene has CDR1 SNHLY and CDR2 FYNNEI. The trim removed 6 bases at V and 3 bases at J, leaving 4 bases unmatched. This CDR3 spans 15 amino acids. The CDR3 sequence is CASRRDRGPNEKLFF. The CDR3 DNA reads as TGTGCCAGCAGGCGCGACAGGGGGCCTAATGAAAAACTGTTTTTT.